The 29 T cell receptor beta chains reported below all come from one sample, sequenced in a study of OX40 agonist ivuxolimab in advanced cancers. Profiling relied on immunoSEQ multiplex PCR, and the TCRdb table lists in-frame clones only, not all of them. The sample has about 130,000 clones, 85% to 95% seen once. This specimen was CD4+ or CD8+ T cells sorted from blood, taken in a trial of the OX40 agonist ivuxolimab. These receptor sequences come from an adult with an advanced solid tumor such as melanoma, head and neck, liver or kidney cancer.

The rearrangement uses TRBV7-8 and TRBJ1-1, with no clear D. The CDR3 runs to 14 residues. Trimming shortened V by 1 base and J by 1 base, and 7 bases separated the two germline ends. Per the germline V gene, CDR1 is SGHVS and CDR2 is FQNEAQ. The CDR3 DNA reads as TGTGCCAGCAGCTTAGGCGGGAGGAACACTGAAGCTTTCTTT. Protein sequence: CASSLGGRNTEAFF.

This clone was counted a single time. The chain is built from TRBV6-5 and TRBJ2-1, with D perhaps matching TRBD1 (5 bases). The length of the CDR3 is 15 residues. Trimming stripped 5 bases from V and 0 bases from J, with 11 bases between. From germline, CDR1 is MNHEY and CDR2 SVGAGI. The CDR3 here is CASSHTGGSYNEQFF. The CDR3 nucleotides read TGTGCCAGCAGTCACACAGGCGGCTCCTACAATGAGCAGTTCTTC.

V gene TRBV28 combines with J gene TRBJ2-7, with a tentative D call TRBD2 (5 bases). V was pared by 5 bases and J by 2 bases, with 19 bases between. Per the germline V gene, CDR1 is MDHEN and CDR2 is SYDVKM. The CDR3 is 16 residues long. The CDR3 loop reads CASSTVGVSKTYEQYF. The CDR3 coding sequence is TGTGCCAGCAGTACGGTCGGGGTCAGTAAGACCTACGAGCAGTACTTC.

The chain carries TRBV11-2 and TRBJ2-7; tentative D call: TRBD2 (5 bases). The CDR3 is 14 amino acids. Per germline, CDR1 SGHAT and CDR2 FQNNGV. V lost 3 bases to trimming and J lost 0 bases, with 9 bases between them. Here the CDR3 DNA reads TGTGCCAGCAGCTTCTCCGAGGGCTCCTACGAGCAGTACTTC. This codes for CASSFSEGSYEQYF.

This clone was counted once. CDR3: CASSRDSRAYEQYF. Written as DNA, the CDR3 is TGTGCCAGCAGTCGGGACTCTAGAGCCTACGAGCAGTACTTC. This rearrangement joins TRBV6-5 to TRBJ2-5; weak D call: TRBD2 (6 bases). The J call may be incorrect, as the DNA end agrees better with TRBJ2-7. This CDR3 has 14 residues. The germline V gene encodes CDR1 MNHEY and CDR2 SVGAGI.

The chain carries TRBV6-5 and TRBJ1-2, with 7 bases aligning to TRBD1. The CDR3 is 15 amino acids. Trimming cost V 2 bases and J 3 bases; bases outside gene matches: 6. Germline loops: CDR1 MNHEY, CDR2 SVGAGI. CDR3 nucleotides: TGTGCCAGCAGTTACCCTGCCGGGACAGACTATGGCTACACCTTC. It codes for CASSYPAGTDYGYTF.

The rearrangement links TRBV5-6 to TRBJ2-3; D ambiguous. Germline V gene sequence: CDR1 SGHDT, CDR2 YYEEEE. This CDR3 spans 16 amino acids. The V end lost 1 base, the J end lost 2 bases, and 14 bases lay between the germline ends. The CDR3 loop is CASSLKVGASTDTQYF. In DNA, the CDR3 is TGTGCCAGCAGCTTGAAGGTGGGTGCCTCCACAGATACGCAGTATTTT.

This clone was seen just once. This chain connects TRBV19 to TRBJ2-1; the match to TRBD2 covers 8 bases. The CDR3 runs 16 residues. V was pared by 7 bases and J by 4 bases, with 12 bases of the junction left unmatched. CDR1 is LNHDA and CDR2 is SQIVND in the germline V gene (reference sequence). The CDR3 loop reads CASTRTSSGGYNEQFF. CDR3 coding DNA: TGTGCCAGTACTAGGACCAGCTCGGGAGGGTACAATGAGCAGTTCTTC. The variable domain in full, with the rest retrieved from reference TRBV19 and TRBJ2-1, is DGGITQSPKYLFRKEGQNVTLSCEQNLNHDAMYWYRQDPGQGLRLIYYSQIVNDFQKGDIAEGYSVSREKKESFPLTVTSAQKNPTAFYLCASTRTSSGGYNEQFFGPGTRLTVL.

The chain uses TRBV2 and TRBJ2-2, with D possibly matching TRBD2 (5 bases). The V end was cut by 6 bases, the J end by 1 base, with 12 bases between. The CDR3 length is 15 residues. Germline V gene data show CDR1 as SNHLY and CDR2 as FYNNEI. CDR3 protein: CASRGAGENTGELFF. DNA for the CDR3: TGTGCCAGCAGGGGAGCCGGAGAGAACACCGGGGAGCTGTTTTTT.

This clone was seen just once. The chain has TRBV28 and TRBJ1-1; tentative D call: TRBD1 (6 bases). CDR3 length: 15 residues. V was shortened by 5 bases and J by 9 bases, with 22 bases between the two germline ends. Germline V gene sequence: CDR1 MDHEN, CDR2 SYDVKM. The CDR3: CASSPPSGTMGKAFF. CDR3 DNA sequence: TGTGCCAGCAGTCCCCCCTCGGGGACAATGGGAAAAGCTTTCTTT.

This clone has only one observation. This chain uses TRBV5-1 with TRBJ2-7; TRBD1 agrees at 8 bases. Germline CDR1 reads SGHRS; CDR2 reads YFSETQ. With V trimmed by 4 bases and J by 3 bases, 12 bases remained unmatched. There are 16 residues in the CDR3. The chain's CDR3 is CASSDRPGQVYYEQYF. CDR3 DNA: TGCGCCAGCAGCGACCGCCCGGGACAGGTATACTACGAGCAGTACTTC.

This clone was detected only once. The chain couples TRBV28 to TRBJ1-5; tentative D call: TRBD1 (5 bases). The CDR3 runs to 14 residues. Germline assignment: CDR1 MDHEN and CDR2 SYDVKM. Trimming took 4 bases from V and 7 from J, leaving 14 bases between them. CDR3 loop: CASSWEGSGQPQHF. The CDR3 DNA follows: TGTGCCAGCAGTTGGGAGGGGTCTGGGCAGCCCCAGCATTTT.

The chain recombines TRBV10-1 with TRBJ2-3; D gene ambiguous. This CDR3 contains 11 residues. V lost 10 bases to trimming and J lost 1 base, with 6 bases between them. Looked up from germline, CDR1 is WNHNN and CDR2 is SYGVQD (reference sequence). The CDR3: CATNCTDTQYF. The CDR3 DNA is TGCGCCACCAATTGCACAGATACGCAGTATTTT.

DNA of the CDR3: TGTGCCAGTAGTACCGGGACAGGGAGAAACACCATATATTTT. This codes for CASSTGTGRNTIYF. The gene calls are TRBV19 and TRBJ1-3; 9 nucleotides match TRBD1. From germline, CDR1 is LNHDA and CDR2 SQIVND (reference sequence). V lost 4 bases to trimming and J lost 5 bases; unmatched junction nucleotides: 3. The CDR3 runs to 14 residues.

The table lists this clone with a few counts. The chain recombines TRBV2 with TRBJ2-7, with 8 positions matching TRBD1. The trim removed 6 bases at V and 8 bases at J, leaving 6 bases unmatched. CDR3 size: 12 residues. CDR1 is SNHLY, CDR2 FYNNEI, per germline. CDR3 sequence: CASRNGQGKQYF. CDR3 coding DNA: TGTGCCAGCAGAAACGGACAGGGAAAGCAGTACTTC. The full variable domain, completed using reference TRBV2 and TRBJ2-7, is EPEVTQTPSHQVTQMGQEVILRCVPISNHLYFYWYRQILGQKVEFLVSFYNNEISEKSEIFDDQFSVERPDGSNFTLKIRSTKLEDSAMYFCASRNGQGKQYFGPGTRLTVT.

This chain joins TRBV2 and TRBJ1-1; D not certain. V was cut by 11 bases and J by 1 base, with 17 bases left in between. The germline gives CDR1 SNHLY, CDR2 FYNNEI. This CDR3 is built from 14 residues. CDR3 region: CAPQRLSPNTEAFF. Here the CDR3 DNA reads TGTGCCCCCCAAAGGTTGTCGCCGAACACTGAAGCTTTCTTT. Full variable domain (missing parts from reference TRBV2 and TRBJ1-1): EPEVTQTPSHQVTQMGQEVILRCVPISNHLYFYWYRQILGQKVEFLVSFYNNEISEKSEIFDDQFSVERPDGSNFTLKIRSTKLEDSAMYFCAPQRLSPNTEAFFGQGTRLTVV.

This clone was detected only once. The CDR3 region is CASSPEGSPEAFF. The CDR3 DNA sequence: TGTGCCAGCAGCCCTGAGGGTTCGCCTGAAGCTTTCTTT. This chain joins TRBV7-9 and TRBJ1-1; D call uncertain. The V gene lost 5 bases and the J gene lost 6 bases, with 13 bases spanning the gap. This CDR3 region has 13 residues. Germline V lookup: CDR1 SEHNR, CDR2 FQNEAQ (reference sequence). Filled out from reference TRBV7-9 and TRBJ1-1, the complete variable domain reads DTGVSQNPRHKITKRGQNVTFRCDPISEHNRLYWYRQTLGQGPEFLTYFQNEAQLEKSRLLSDRFSAERPKGSFSTLEIQRTEQGDSAMYLCASSPEGSPEAFFGQGTRLTVV.

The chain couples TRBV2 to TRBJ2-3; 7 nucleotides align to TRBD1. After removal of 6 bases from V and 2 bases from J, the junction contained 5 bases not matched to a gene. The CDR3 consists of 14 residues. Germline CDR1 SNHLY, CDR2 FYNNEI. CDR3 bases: TGTGCCAGCAGACAGGGGACGACCACAGATACGCAGTATTTT. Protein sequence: CASRQGTTTDTQYF.

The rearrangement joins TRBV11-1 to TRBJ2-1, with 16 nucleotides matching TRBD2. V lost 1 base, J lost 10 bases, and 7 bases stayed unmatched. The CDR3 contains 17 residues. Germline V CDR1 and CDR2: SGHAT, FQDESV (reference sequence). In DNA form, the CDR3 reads TGTGCCAGCAGCTTAGGTGTGGGACTAGCGGGAGGGTGGGAGCAGTTCTTC. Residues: CASSLGVGLAGGWEQFF.

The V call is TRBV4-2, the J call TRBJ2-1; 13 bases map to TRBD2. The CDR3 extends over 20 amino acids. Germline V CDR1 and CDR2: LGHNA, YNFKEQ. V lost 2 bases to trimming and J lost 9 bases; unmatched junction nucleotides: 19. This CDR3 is CASSQPYPGLAGSPRGEQFF. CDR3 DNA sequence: TGTGCCAGCAGCCAACCCTACCCGGGACTAGCGGGATCACCTAGGGGTGAGCAGTTCTTC.

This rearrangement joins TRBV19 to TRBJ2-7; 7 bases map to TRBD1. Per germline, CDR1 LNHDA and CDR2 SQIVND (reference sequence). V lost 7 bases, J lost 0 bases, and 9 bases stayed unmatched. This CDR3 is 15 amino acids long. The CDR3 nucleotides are TGTGCCAGTAAAAGGGACAGCCTATCCTCCTACGAGCAGTACTTC. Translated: CASKRDSLSSYEQYF.

The CDR3 spells CASSWGGAGTYGYTF. The CDR3 region has the DNA TGTGCCAGCAGTTGGGGGGGGGCAGGGACCTATGGCTACACCTTC. The genes are TRBV6-5 and TRBJ1-2; D is perhaps TRBD1 (6 bases). Germline values: CDR1 MNHEY, CDR2 SVGAGI. The CDR3 has 15 residues. Trimming took off 4 bases at V and 4 bases at J, with 16 bases between the two ends.

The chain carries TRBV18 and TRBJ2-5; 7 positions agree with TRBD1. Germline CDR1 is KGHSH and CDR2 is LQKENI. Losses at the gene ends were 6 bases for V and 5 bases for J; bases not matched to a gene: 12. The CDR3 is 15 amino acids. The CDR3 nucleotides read TGTGCCAGCTCCTCCGGACAGGTCCTCAGGGAGACCCAGTACTTC. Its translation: CASSSGQVLRETQYF.

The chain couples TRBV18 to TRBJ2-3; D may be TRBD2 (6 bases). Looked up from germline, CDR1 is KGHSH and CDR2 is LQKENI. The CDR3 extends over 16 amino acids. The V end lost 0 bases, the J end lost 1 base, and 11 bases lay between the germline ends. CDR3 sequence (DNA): TGTGCCAGCTCACCACCGGCGGGGCAAGGCACAGATACGCAGTATTTT. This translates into CASSPPAGQGTDTQYF.

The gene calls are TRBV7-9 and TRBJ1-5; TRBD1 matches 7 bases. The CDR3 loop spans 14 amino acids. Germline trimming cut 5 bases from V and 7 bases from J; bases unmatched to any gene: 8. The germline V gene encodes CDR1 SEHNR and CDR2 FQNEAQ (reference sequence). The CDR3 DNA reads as TGTGCCAGCAGCCCGGGGGCAGGGGGGCAGCCCCAGCATTTT. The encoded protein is CASSPGAGGQPQHF.

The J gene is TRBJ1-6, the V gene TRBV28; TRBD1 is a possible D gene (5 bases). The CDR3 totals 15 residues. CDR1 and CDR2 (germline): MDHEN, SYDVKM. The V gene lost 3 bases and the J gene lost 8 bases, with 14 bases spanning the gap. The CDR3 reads CASSLVGDGHSPLHF. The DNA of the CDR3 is TGTGCCAGCAGTTTGGTAGGGGACGGCCATTCACCCCTCCACTTT.

CDR3 residues: CASSPLRTGSSYEQYF. As DNA, the CDR3 is TGTGCCAGCTCACCACTCCGGACAGGGAGCTCCTACGAGCAGTACTTC. The chain uses TRBV18 and TRBJ2-7, with 8 bases aligning to TRBD1. J was trimmed by 0 bases and V by 1 base; bases with no gene match: 5. CDR1 is KGHSH and CDR2 is LQKENI in the germline V gene. CDR3 length: 16 amino acids.

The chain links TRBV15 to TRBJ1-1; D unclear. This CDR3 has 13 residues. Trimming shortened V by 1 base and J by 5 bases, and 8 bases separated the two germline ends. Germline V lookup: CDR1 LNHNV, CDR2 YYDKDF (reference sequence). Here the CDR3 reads CATSRGDVTEAFF. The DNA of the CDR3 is TGTGCCACCAGCAGAGGAGACGTGACTGAAGCTTTCTTT.

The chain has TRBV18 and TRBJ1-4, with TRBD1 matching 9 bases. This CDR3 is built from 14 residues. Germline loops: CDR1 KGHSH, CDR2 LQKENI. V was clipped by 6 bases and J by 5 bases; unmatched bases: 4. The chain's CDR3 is CASSEQGANEKLFF. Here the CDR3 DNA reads TGTGCCAGCTCGGAACAGGGGGCGAATGAAAAACTGTTTTTT.